Listed here is a single TCR beta chain. The sample belongs to a study of blood T cell repertoires in COVID-19. The cohort comprised adults aged roughly 18 to 95 years residing in some 24 US areas. Per the authors' pipeline: Researchers report that nucleated cell counts were estimated from reference gene primer amplification. Measured with immunoSEQ multiplex PCR; TCRdb has only the in-frame clones, and not every one. V and J calls and clone size are those listed in that table; D and trimming were worked out from the DNA. The sample carries 150,000 to 250,000 clones, 80% to 85% recorded once. CDR3 size: 16 residues. V lost 2 bases to trimming and J lost 5 bases; unmatched junction nucleotides: 10. CDR1 is SGHKS, CDR2 YYEKEE, per germline (reference sequence).

The sequencing input was PBMCs or T cells enriched from blood (not recorded which). This chain connects TRBV5-5 to TRBJ1-1; 9 nucleotides align to TRBD1. This receptor was taken from a man in his forties who had recovered from COVID-19. The CDR3 nucleotides are TGTGCCAGCAGCTTCCACTATCCGGACAGGGGAACTGAAGCTTTCTTT. Its translation: CASSFHYPDRGTEAFF.